The 8 T cell receptor beta chains presented below share a single source sample, sequenced in a study of TIL therapy for anti-PD-1-resistant metastatic lung cancer. Sequencing used immunoSEQ v3. The method was immunoSEQ multiplex PCR; TCRdb's version includes in-frame clones alone and lacks a portion of them. The repertoire has some 60,000 clones, approximately 69% of them found once; the top ten carry less than 8%. Time point defined: pre-treatment sample, taken before nivolumab and TIL therapy. The sequences come from blood, collected at baseline. The receptors shown here come from a person aged 25 to 79 with non-small cell lung cancer.

J is TRBJ2-2 and V is TRBV5-4; TRBD2 is a possible D gene (6 bases). CDR1 and CDR2 from the germline V gene are SGHNT and YYREEE (reference sequence). The CDR3 totals 15 residues. The ends were cut back, 0 bases at V and 3 bases at J, with 9 bases in the middle. CDR3: CASSLDREDTGELFF. CDR3 DNA sequence: TGTGCCAGCAGCTTGGATAGGGAGGACACCGGGGAGCTGTTTTTT.

DNA for the CDR3: TGTGCCAGCAGCTTGGCAGGGAGTGGCTACACCTTC. Its protein product is CASSLAGSGYTF. This chain uses TRBV7-9 with TRBJ1-2; tentative D call: TRBD1 (5 bases). The CDR3 runs to 12 residues. Germline V gene data show CDR1 as SEHNR and CDR2 as FQNEAQ (reference sequence). V was shortened by 3 bases and J by 7 bases, with 9 bases between the two germline ends.

This clone was observed a handful of times. The chain uses TRBV10-3 and TRBJ2-1; D possibly matches TRBD1 or TRBD2 (6 bases each). V lost 8 bases and J lost 1, with 21 bases in between. The length of the CDR3 is 17 residues. Germline assignment: CDR1 ENHRY and CDR2 SYGVKD. CDR3 residues: CAIGGLGGVRSYNEQFF. DNA for the CDR3: TGTGCCATCGGGGGCCTCGGGGGAGTCAGGTCCTACAATGAGCAGTTCTTC.

The chain employs TRBV2 and TRBJ1-5, with D possibly TRBD1 on 6 matching bases. Between the trimmed V and J ends, which lost 7 bases and 1 base, there was a span of 11 bases. The CDR3 runs 14 residues. Germline CDR1 SNHLY, CDR2 FYNNEI. Here the CDR3 reads CASTSGASNQPQHF. DNA of the CDR3: TGTGCCAGCACGTCGGGGGCAAGCAATCAGCCCCAGCATTTT.

This clone has only a few counts. This chain joins TRBV13 and TRBJ1-1; 8 bases line up with TRBD1. The CDR3 loop spans 15 amino acids. J was trimmed by 6 bases and V by 2 bases; bases with no gene match: 8. In germline, CDR1 is PRHDT, CDR2 FYEKMQ (reference sequence). The CDR3 is CASSLSATGVPEAFF. As DNA, the CDR3 is TGTGCCAGCAGCTTATCTGCGACAGGGGTTCCTGAAGCTTTCTTT.

The chain links TRBV11-2 to TRBJ2-3; 7 nucleotides agree with TRBD1. The germline CDR1 and CDR2 sequences are SGHAT and FQNNGV. V shed 2 bases, J shed 2 bases, and the junction held 4 bases outside the gene matches. There are 15 residues in the CDR3. CDR3: CASSLRDRPTDTQYF. CDR3 bases: TGTGCCAGCAGCTTAAGGGACAGACCCACAGATACGCAGTATTTT.

V and J are TRBV14 and TRBJ2-1, with 7 nucleotides matching TRBD2. CDR3 length: 17 amino acids. With 1 base clipped from V and 2 bases from J, the junction kept 8 bases outside the gene matches. Germline loops: CDR1 SGHDN, CDR2 FVKESK. Here the CDR3 reads CASSQGLLAVAYNEQFF. The CDR3 DNA reads TGTGCCAGCAGCCAAGGACTCCTAGCGGTAGCCTACAATGAGCAGTTCTTC.

The chain combines TRBV7-9 with TRBJ2-7; 9 nucleotides line up with TRBD1. Losses at the gene ends were 5 bases for V and 0 bases for J; bases not matched to a gene: 5. Germline V gives CDR1 SEHNR, CDR2 FQNEAQ (reference sequence). CDR3 length: 15 amino acids. The CDR3 reads CASSQPGQGSYEQYF. The CDR3 region has the DNA TGTGCCAGCAGCCAACCGGGACAGGGCTCCTACGAGCAGTACTTC.